This T cell receptor (beta chain) was identified in a study of CD8 T cells in ankylosing spondylitis. The germline V gene encodes CDR1 KGHDR and CDR2 SFDVKD. The CDR3 is 16 amino acids. Trimming left V 4 bases short and J 1 base short, with 13 bases between. In this sample, this clonotype turned up many times. Its antigen is as yet unknown. Quantitative molecular-barcoded 5'-RACE generated the TCR beta libraries. TCRdb analysed the 5' RACE reads with MiXCR anew, one entry per CDR3 protein. The sample consists of around 230,000 distinct CDR3 sequences, 8% to 9.5% of them appearing once. Study results and limitations: Matched synovial fluid from ankylosing spondylitis patients was reported to be enriched for disease-linked clones.

This rearrangement joins TRBV24-1 to TRBJ2-1; possibly TRBD2 for D (7 bases). This clonotype originated in a male donor with ankylosing spondylitis or in good health (not recorded which). The sample comprised blood, either unsorted or a sorted T cell fraction (not recorded which). The CDR3 DNA follows: TGTGCCACCAGTGAATGGAGCGGGACATCCTACAATGAGCAGTTCTTC. It encodes CATSEWSGTSYNEQFF.